This T cell receptor beta chain was captured by sequencing in a study of T-cell memory formation after mild COVID-19. The germline gives CDR1 KGHSH, CDR2 LQKENI. J gave up 3 bases and V 6 bases, and 12 bases lay outside the gene matches. The CDR3 contains 17 residues. Using its own MiXCR run on the 5' RACE reads, TCRdb lists one record per CDR3 protein. This table has about 110,000 distinct CDR3 sequences, 22% appearing once. V gene TRBV18 combines with J gene TRBJ2-1; TRBD1 matches at 9 bases. Sequenced: PBMCs or a T cell subset sorted from them (not recorded which). The source is a man aged 18-30 years who had mild COVID-19 (a few samples of this study predate the infection). Cell type and time point are not known. CDR3 bases: TGTGCCAGCTCGTTCTCCGCCGGGACAGGGAGCTACAATGAGCAGTTCTTC. Translation: CASSFSAGTGSYNEQFF.